The T cell receptor (beta chain) under discussion was sequenced for a study of chemoradiotherapy in HPV16-positive cancers. About this clone: As yet, its antigen is unknown.

The V end was cut by 1 base, the J end by 5 bases, with 14 bases between. This CDR3 is 15 amino acids long. Germline lookup yields CDR1 SGHAT and CDR2 FQNNGV. Study-wide findings and caveats: Candidate HPV-specific clones and E7-related TCR motifs grew in tumor during treatment.

Using immunoSEQ multiplex PCR, the repertoire was profiled, and TCRdb retains in-frame clones only, with some absent. This table holds roughly 7,400 clones, around 67% found once. This sequence was found in a human donor with HPV-associated anogenital cancer. This sample comprised tumor tissue, obtained from a patient who underwent chemoradiotherapy. V is TRBV11-2 and J is TRBJ1-1; the D gene is possibly TRBD1 (6 bases). The CDR3 sequence: CASSLGLGARTEAFF. In DNA, the CDR3 is TGTGCCAGCAGCTTAGGGCTGGGGGCGCGTACTGAAGCTTTCTTT.